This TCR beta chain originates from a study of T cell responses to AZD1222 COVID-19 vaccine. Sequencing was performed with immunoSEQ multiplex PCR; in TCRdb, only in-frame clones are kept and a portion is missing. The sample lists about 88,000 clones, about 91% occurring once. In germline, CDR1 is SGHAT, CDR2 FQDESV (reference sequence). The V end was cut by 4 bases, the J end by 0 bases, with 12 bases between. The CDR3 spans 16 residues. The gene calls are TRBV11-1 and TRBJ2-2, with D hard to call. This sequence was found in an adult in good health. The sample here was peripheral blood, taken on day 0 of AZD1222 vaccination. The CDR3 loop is CASSSQILANTGELFF. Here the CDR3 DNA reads TGTGCCAGCAGCTCACAGATACTGGCGAACACCGGGGAGCTGTTTTTT.